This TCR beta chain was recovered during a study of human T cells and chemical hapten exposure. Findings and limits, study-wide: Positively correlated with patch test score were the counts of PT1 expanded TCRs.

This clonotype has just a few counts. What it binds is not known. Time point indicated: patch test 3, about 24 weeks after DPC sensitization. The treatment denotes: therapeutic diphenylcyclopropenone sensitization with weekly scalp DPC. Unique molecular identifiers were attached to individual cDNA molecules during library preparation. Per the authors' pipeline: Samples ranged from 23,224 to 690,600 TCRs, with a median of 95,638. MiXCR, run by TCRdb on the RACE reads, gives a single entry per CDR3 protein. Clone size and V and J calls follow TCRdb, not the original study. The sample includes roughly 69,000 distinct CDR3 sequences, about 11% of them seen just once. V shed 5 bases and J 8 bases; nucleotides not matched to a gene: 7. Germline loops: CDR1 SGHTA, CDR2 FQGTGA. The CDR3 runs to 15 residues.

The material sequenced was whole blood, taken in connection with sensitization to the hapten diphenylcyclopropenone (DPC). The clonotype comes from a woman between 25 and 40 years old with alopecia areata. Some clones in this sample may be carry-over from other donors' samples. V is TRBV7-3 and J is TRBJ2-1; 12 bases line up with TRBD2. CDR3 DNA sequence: TGTGCCAGCAGCCCCCGGACTAGCGGGATCGATGAGCAGTTCTTC. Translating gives CASSPRTSGIDEQFF.